The 26 T cell receptor beta chains below all came from one sample that was sequenced in a study of blood T cell repertoires in COVID-19. Method: immunoSEQ multiplex PCR; TCRdb's copy keeps in-frame clones and lacks some. Of roughly 250,000 clones listed, roughly 84% were seen once; the top ten hold 2% to 2.5%. The sample consisted of peripheral blood. The receptors shown here come from a woman aged 40 to 50 who had recovered from COVID-19.

This chain connects TRBV7-2 to TRBJ1-6; 10 nucleotides align to TRBD1. Germline-derived CDR1 and CDR2 are SGHTA and FQGNSA. The length of the CDR3 is 15 residues. V was clipped by 1 base and J by 7 bases; unmatched bases: 1. The DNA for the CDR3 is TGTGCCAGCAGCTTAGAGGGACAGGGGAATTCACCCCTCCACTTT. Translation: CASSLEGQGNSPLHF.

This chain links TRBV30 with TRBJ1-3; no clear D. This CDR3 has 13 residues. Trimming removed 2 bases at V and 0 bases at J, with 5 bases between. In germline, CDR1 is GTSNPN, CDR2 SVGIG (reference sequence). CDR3 sequence: CAWSQFSGNTIYF. The CDR3 DNA reads TGTGCCTGGAGTCAGTTCTCTGGAAACACCATATATTTT.

This chain links TRBV6-1 with TRBJ1-1; D is perhaps TRBD1 (5 bases). The germline gives CDR1 MNHNS, CDR2 SASEGT. The CDR3 is made up of 13 amino acids. Trimming left V 6 bases short and J 2 bases short, with 10 bases between. This CDR3 is CASRARGNTEAFF. The CDR3 DNA is TGTGCCAGCAGAGCAAGGGGTAACACTGAAGCTTTCTTT.

Regarding this clone: The same CDR3 arises from other DNA sequences in this sample as well. V usage is TRBV18 and J usage is TRBJ2-5; D gene ambiguous. V lost 3 bases to trimming and J lost 2 bases, with 7 bases between them. Germline V gene sequence: CDR1 KGHSH, CDR2 LQKENI. The CDR3 covers 13 residues. The CDR3 coding sequence is TGTGCCAGCTCACCCGGTCTACAAGAGACCCAGTACTTC. Protein: CASSPGLQETQYF.

The rearrangement joins TRBV19 to TRBJ1-2, with a possible D match to TRBD1 (5 bases). Germline CDR1 and CDR2: LNHDA and SQIVND (reference sequence). The CDR3 has 13 amino acids. Trimming removed 4 bases from V and 9 bases from J, with 15 bases in between. CDR3 DNA sequence: TGTGCCAGTAGTACTCGGGGGGATGTGAGCTACACCTTC. As protein: CASSTRGDVSYTF.

This chain joins TRBV9 and TRBJ2-2; TRBD2 aligns across 8 bases. The CDR3 totals 16 residues. J was trimmed by 1 base and V by 4 bases; bases with no gene match: 6. Per germline, CDR1 SGDLS and CDR2 YYNGEE. The DNA for the CDR3 is TGTGCCAGCAGCCCGGGACTAGGTGTGAACACCGGGGAGCTGTTTTTT. Its protein product is CASSPGLGVNTGELFF. Complete variable domain (other parts from reference TRBV9 and TRBJ2-2): DSGVTQTPKHLITATGQRVTLRCSPRSGDLSVYWYQQSLDQGLQFLIQYYNGEERAKGNILERFSAQQFPDLHSELNLSSLELGDSALYFCASSPGLGVNTGELFFGEGSRLTVL.

This clone was counted a single time. The chain carries TRBV19 and TRBJ2-1, with 9 bases fitting TRBD2. The CDR3 sequence is 16 residues long. Germline values: CDR1 LNHDA, CDR2 SQIVND (reference sequence). V lost 3 bases to trimming and J lost 1 base; unmatched junction nucleotides: 4. The CDR3 sequence is CASSMGSGGSYNEQFF. The CDR3 nucleotides are TGTGCCAGTAGTATGGGGAGCGGGGGGTCCTACAATGAGCAGTTCTTC.

The chain uses TRBV10-1 and TRBJ2-1; D may be TRBD1 (5 bases). CDR3 length: 19 residues. V shed 0 bases and J shed 5 bases, with 23 bases lying between them. CDR1 and CDR2 from the germline V gene are WNHNN and SYGVQD (reference sequence). In DNA, the CDR3 is TGCGCCAGCAGTGAGTCGTTGTGCCGGACATCAGTCCAGAACAATGAGCAGTTCTTC. Its protein is CASSESLCRTSVQNNEQFF.

The rearrangement uses TRBV9 and TRBJ2-7, with 9 positions matching TRBD1. The V gene's germline CDR1 is SGDLS and CDR2 YYNGEE. This CDR3 comprises 15 residues. Trimming cost V 3 bases and J 5 bases; bases outside gene matches: 9. The CDR3 protein is CASSEGGQGPHEQYF. In DNA form, the CDR3 reads TGTGCCAGCAGCGAAGGGGGACAGGGTCCCCACGAGCAGTACTTC.

The chain combines TRBV28 with TRBJ1-3; no firm D call. The CDR3 covers 13 residues. Looked up from germline, CDR1 is MDHEN and CDR2 is SYDVKM. V lost 7 bases, J lost 5 bases, and 12 bases lay in between. This chain's CDR3 is CASTPGGRNTIYF. The DNA for the CDR3 is TGTGCCAGCACCCCCGGAGGGCGAAACACCATATATTTT.

The chain links TRBV29-1 to TRBJ2-5, with a weak D call TRBD2 (6 bases). Per germline, CDR1 SQVTM and CDR2 ANQGSEA. This CDR3 spans 12 amino acids. V shed 4 bases and J shed 4 bases, with 10 bases lying between them. The CDR3 sequence is CSVAEGLETQYF. The CDR3 DNA is TGCAGCGTTGCGGAGGGGTTAGAGACCCAGTACTTC.

The chain recombines TRBV21-1 with TRBJ1-5; the listed D gene, TRBD1, was not tested against the DNA. TRBV21-1 is termed a pseudogene. The length of the CDR3 is 15 residues. CDR3 region: CASSKFRQLNQPQHF. CDR3 DNA: TGTGCCAGCAGCAAATTTCGACAGCTCAATCAGCCCCAGCATTTT.

This sequence joins TRBV6-5 and TRBJ2-5; 11 bases match TRBD1. CDR1 and CDR2 (germline): MNHEY, SVGAGI. Trimming took 5 bases from V and 9 from J; bases not matched to a gene: 8. The CDR3 covers 14 residues. CDR3 residues: CASSPGQGAVAQYF. The CDR3 coding sequence is TGTGCCAGCAGTCCTGGACAGGGGGCGGTGGCCCAGTACTTC.

This clone turned up a few times. The J gene is TRBJ2-2, the V gene TRBV7-3, with D perhaps matching TRBD1 (6 bases). CDR3 length equals 13 residues. Germline V lookup: CDR1 SGHTA, CDR2 FQGTGA. V shed 11 bases and J shed 8 bases, with 18 bases lying between them. As DNA, the CDR3 is TGTGCCTCGGGTAGACAGGCACCGGGGGAGCTGTTTTTT. It encodes CASGRQAPGELFF. Full variable domain (remainder filled in from reference TRBV7-3 and TRBJ2-2): GAGVSQTPSNKVTEKGKYVELRCDPISGHTALYWYRQSLGQGPEFLIYFQGTGAADDSGLPNDRFFAVRPEGSVSTLKIQRTERGDSAVYLCASGRQAPGELFFGEGSRLTVL.

V and J are TRBV3-1 (or the pseudogene TRBV3-2) and TRBJ2-7; D not certain. Trimming removed 9 bases at V and 0 bases at J, with 12 bases between. CDR3 length: 13 residues. Germline V gives CDR1 LGHDT, CDR2 YNNKEL (reference sequence). CDR3 residues: CASARFSSYEQYF. CDR3 DNA sequence: TGTGCCAGTGCGAGGTTTTCCTCCTACGAGCAGTACTTC.

The chain has TRBV29-1 and TRBJ2-7, with 11 bases that match TRBD1. The CDR3 has 15 residues. With V trimmed by 4 bases and J by 2 bases, 7 bases remained unmatched. Germline V gene sequence: CDR1 SQVTM, CDR2 ANQGSEA. CDR3 residues: CSVGGLDRGPYEQYF. The CDR3 DNA sequence: TGCAGCGTTGGGGGCCTGGACAGGGGGCCCTACGAGCAGTACTTC.

The rearrangement joins TRBV6-2 or TRBV6-3 to TRBJ1-5; D is uncertain. The germline V gene has CDR1 MNHEY and CDR2 SVGEGT. Trimming pared 2 bases from V and 3 bases from J, leaving 8 bases between. The CDR3 sequence is 14 residues long. As DNA, the CDR3 is TGTGCCAGCAGTTACCCGGGGTACAATCAGCCCCAGCATTTT. As protein: CASSYPGYNQPQHF.

V is TRBV19 and J is TRBJ2-2, with 9 nucleotides matching TRBD1. This CDR3 has 15 residues. The junction had 2 bases not matched to a gene; V was cut back by 4 bases and J by 2 bases. Germline V lookup: CDR1 LNHDA, CDR2 SQIVND (reference sequence). The chain's CDR3 is CASSRDRVNTGELFF. DNA for the CDR3: TGTGCCAGTAGTAGGGACAGGGTAAACACCGGGGAGCTGTTTTTT.

The genes are TRBV27 and TRBJ2-1; 7 bases fit TRBD2. The CDR3 sequence is 18 residues long. Germline CDR1 is MNHEY and CDR2 is SMNVEV (reference sequence). The ends lost 1 base at V and 0 bases at J; junction bases unmatched: 9. The CDR3 region has the DNA TGTGCCAGCAGTTTATACCTAGCGGCACCCAACTCCTACAATGAGCAGTTCTTC. This codes for CASSLYLAAPNSYNEQFF.

The chain employs TRBV7-9 and TRBJ2-1; no clear D gene. This CDR3 has 14 residues. Germline loops: CDR1 SEHNR, CDR2 FQNEAQ (reference sequence). Deletions cut 1 base from V and 1 base from J, with 5 bases between. CDR3 in DNA: TGTGCCAGCAGCTTAGTTCTTTCCTACAATGAGCAGTTCTTC. This codes for CASSLVLSYNEQFF.

The chain employs TRBV19 and TRBJ2-2; TRBD1 matches at 9 bases. The CDR3 spans 17 residues. CDR1 is LNHDA, CDR2 SQIVND, per germline (reference sequence). V trimming: 6 bases; J trimming: 3 bases; junction bases outside the gene matches: 11. The CDR3 nucleotides read TGTGCCAGTAGCCTGGGGGCGGACAGGGGCTACACCGGGGAGCTGTTTTTT. This encodes CASSLGADRGYTGELFF.

The chain joins TRBV11-3 to TRBJ2-1; no definite D call. CDR1 and CDR2 from the germline V gene are SGHNT and YENEEA. V was trimmed by 3 bases and J by 7 bases, leaving 7 bases between them. The CDR3 consists of 12 residues. Here the CDR3 reads CASSFVENEQFF. As DNA, the CDR3 is TGTGCCAGCAGCTTCGTCGAGAATGAGCAGTTCTTC.

The rearrangement uses TRBV29-1 and TRBJ2-1; possibly TRBD1 for D (6 bases). Trimming pared 4 bases from V and 6 bases from J, leaving 10 bases between. Per the germline V gene, CDR1 is SQVTM and CDR2 is ANQGSEA. The CDR3 runs to 12 residues. In nucleotides, the CDR3 is TGCAGCGTTGCCAGGGGCCTCAATGAGCAGTTCTTC. As protein: CSVARGLNEQFF.

The chain recombines TRBV6-1 with TRBJ1-2; D might be TRBD1 (6 bases). The CDR3 runs 14 residues. Trimming took off 5 bases at V and 5 bases at J, with 15 bases between the two ends. CDR1 and CDR2 (germline): MNHNS, SASEGT. CDR3 coding DNA: TGTGCCAGCAGTACATCCGGACAGATGTATGGCTACACCTTC. This encodes CASSTSGQMYGYTF.

The chain links TRBV5-1 to TRBJ2-5, with 14 bases matching TRBD2. The length of the CDR3 is 16 residues. Germline CDR1 and CDR2: SGHRS and YFSETQ. The J segment lost 3 bases and the V segment lost 4 bases, leaving 5 bases of the junction unmatched. CDR3 DNA sequence: TGCGCCAGCAGCGCCGGACTAGCGGGGGGAGAAGAGACCCAGTACTTC. It encodes CASSAGLAGGEETQYF.

This clone appeared a single time. The rearrangement joins TRBV7-2 to TRBJ2-3; D perhaps matches TRBD2 (6 bases). The CDR3 is made up of 15 amino acids. Germline V gene lookup returns CDR1 SGHTA and CDR2 FQGNSA. V shed 1 base and J shed 6 bases, with 14 bases lying between them. This chain's CDR3 is CASSLGGAGSDTQYF. CDR3 coding DNA: TGTGCCAGCAGCTTAGGAGGCGCGGGATCTGATACGCAGTATTTT.